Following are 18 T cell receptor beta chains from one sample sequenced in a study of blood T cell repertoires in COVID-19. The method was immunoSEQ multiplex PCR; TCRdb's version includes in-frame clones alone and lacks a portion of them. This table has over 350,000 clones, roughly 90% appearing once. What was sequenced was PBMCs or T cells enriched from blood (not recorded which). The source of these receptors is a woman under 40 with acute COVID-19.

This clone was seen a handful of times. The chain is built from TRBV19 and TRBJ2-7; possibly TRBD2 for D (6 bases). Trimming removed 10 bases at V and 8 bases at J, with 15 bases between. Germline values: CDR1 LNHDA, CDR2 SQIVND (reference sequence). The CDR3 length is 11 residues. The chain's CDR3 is CATSPGVKQYF. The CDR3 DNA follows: TGTGCCACCTCGCCGGGGGTTAAGCAGTACTTC.

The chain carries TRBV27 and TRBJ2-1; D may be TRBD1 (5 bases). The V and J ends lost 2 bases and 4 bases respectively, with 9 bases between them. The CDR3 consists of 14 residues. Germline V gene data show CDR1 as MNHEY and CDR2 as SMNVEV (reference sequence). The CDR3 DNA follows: TGTGCCAGCAGTTTACAGGGTAGATACAATGAGCAGTTCTTC. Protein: CASSLQGRYNEQFF.

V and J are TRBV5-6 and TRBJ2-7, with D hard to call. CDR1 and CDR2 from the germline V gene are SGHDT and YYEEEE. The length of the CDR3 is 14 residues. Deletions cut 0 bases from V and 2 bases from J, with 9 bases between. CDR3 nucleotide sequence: TGTGCCAGCAGCTTGGTTTACAAGACCTACGAGCAGTACTTC. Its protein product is CASSLVYKTYEQYF.

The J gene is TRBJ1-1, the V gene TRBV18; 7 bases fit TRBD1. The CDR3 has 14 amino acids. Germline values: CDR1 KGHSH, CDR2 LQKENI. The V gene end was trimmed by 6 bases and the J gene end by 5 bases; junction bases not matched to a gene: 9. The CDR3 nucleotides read TGTGCCAGCTCGCCCATGACAGGGAAGACTGAAGCTTTCTTT. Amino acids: CASSPMTGKTEAFF.

In DNA, the CDR3 is TGTGCCGCAGGGGCCGGGGGCTACACCTTC. This gives the protein CAAGAGGYTF. V is TRBV19 and J is TRBJ1-2, with D perhaps matching TRBD1 (6 bases). Deletions cut 11 bases from V and 8 bases from J, with 12 bases between. The CDR3 contains 10 residues. Germline V gene lookup returns CDR1 LNHDA and CDR2 SQIVND (reference sequence).

The DNA for the CDR3 is TGTGCCAGCAGCCAGACAGGGGTGGGTGAAGCTTTCTTT. This translates into CASSQTGVGEAFF. This chain links TRBV3-1 (or the pseudogene TRBV3-2) with TRBJ1-1, with 8 bases lining up with TRBD1. The J segment lost 7 bases and the V segment lost 3 bases, leaving 4 bases of the junction unmatched. The CDR3 sequence is 13 residues long. Germline-derived CDR1 and CDR2 are LGHDT and YNNKEL (reference sequence).

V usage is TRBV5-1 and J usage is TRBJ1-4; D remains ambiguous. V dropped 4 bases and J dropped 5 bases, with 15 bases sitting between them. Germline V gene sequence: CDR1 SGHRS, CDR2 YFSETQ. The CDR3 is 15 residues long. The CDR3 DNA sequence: TGCGCCAGCAGCGCGGAGGACCCGAAAAATGAAAAACTGTTTTTT. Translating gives CASSAEDPKNEKLFF.

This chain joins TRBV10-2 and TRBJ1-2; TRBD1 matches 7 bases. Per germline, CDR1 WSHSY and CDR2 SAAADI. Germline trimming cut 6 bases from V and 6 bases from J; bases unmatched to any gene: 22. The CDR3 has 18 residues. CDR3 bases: TGCGCCAGCAGCGAGACAACCGGGACAGCTTCTTTTATGAATGGCTACACCTTC. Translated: CASSETTGTASFMNGYTF.

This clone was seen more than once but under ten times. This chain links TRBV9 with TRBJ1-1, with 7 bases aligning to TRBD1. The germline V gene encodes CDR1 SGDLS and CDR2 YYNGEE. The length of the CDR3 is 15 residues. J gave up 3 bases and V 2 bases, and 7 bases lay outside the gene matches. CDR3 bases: TGTGCCAGCAGCGTGAGACAGGGCAAGGACACTGAAGCTTTCTTT. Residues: CASSVRQGKDTEAFF. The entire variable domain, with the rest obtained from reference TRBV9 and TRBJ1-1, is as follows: DSGVTQTPKHLITATGQRVTLRCSPRSGDLSVYWYQQSLDQGLQFLIQYYNGEERAKGNILERFSAQQFPDLHSELNLSSLELGDSALYFCASSVRQGKDTEAFFGQGTRLTVV.

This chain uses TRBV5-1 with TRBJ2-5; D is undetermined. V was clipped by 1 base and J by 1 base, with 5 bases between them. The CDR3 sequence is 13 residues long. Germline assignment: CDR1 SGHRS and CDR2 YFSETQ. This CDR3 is CASSLQVQETQYF. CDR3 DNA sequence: TGCGCCAGCAGCTTGCAGGTCCAAGAGACCCAGTACTTC.

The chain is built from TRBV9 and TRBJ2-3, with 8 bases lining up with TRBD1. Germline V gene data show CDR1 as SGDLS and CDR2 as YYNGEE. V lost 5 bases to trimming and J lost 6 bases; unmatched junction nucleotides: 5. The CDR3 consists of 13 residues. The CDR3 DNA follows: TGTGCCAGCAGTGGGACAGGTCTGGATACGCAGTATTTT. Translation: CASSGTGLDTQYF.

The CDR3 region is CSASFVSENSPLHF. CDR3 sequence (DNA): TGCAGTGCTAGTTTTGTATCGGAGAATTCACCCCTCCACTTT. V is TRBV20-1 and J is TRBJ1-6; no clear D. Trimming took 3 bases from V and 7 from J, leaving 13 bases between them. Germline CDR1 and CDR2: DFQATT and SNEGSKA (reference sequence). CDR3 length equals 14 residues.

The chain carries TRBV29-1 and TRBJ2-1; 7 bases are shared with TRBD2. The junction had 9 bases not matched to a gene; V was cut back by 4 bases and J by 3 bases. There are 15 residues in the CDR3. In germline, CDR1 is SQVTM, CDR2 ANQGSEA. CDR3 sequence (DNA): TGCAGCGTTGGAAAGGGGCTAGCGGTCTACAATGAGCAGTTCTTC. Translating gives CSVGKGLAVYNEQFF.

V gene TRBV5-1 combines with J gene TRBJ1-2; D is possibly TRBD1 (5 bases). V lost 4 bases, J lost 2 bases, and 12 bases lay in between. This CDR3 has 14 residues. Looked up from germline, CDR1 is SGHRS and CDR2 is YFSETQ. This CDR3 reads CASSGGLINYGYTF. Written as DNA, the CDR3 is TGCGCCAGCAGCGGGGGGTTAATAAACTATGGCTACACCTTC.

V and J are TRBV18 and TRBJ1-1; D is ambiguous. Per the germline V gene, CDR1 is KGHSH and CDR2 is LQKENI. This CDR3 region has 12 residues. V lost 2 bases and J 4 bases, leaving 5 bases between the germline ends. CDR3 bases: TGTGCCAGCTCACCAGAGGGCACTGAAGCTTTCTTT. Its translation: CASSPEGTEAFF.

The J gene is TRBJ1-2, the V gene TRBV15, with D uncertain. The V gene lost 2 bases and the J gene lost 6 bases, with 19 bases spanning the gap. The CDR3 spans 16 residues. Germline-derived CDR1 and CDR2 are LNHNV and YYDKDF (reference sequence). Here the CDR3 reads CATSRPTVTISHGYTF. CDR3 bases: TGTGCCACCAGCAGACCAACCGTCACTATCTCGCATGGCTACACCTTC.

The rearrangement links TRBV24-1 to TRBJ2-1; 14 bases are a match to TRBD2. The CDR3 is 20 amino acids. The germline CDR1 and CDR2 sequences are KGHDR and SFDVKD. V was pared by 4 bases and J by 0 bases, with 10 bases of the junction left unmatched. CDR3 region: CATSEPGLAGGWSSYNEQFF. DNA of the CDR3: TGTGCCACCAGTGAACCTGGACTAGCGGGGGGCTGGAGCTCCTACAATGAGCAGTTCTTC.

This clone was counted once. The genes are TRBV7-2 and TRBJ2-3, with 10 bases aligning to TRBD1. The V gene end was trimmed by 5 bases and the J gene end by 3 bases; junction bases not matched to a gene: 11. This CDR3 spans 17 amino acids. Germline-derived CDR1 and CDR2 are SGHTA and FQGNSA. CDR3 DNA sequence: TGTGCCAGCAGCGACAGGGGGCCCAGGATGTTTACAGATACGCAGTATTTT. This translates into CASSDRGPRMFTDTQYF.